One and the same sample provided the 25 T cell receptor beta chains below, sequenced in a study of molecular identifiers for immune sequencing clone quantification. Each CDR3 protein is one row after TCRdb ran MiXCR on the PCR reads. Among 40,000 to 65,000 distinct CDR3 sequences listed, more than 35% were seen once. The sample taken for sequencing was naive CD8+ T cells from blood, with Jurkat cell RNA spiked in. The subset denotes: FACS-sorted CD8+CD4-CCR7+CD45RA+ naive T cells. The receptors stem from a human donor in good health. Some libraries in this study had Jurkat cell RNA spiked in.

Remarks on this clonotype: This may be a read error: a much more frequent sequence differs by one nucleotide. V gene TRBV5-3 combines with J gene TRBJ1-2, with D unclear. TRBV5-3 is given ORF status, its function remaining uncertain. This CDR3 is 13 amino acids long. The V and J ends lost 9 bases and 10 bases respectively, with 22 bases between them. The CDR3 loop is CANSLVAISVYTF. The CDR3, as DNA: TGTGCCAACAGCTTGGTGGCCATATCGGTCTACACCTTC.

This clonotype was found once. Given a much more abundant clone one base away, this may be a read error. This sequence joins TRBV7-9 and TRBJ1-1; D is perhaps TRBD1 (5 bases). The germline CDR1 and CDR2 sequences are SEHNR and FQNEAQ (reference sequence). The CDR3 runs 11 residues. The CDR3 reads CSSSEDSQAFF. CDR3 bases: TGTTCCAGCAGCGAAGACAGTCAAGCTTTCTTT.

The chain is built from TRBV2 and TRBJ2-1; D not resolved. CDR1 is SNHLY and CDR2 is FYNNEI in the germline V gene. V lost 3 bases, J lost 8 bases, and 5 bases lay in between. The CDR3 loop spans 11 amino acids. The DNA for the CDR3 is TGTGCCAGCAGTGATAGCTATGAGCAGTTCTTC. It specifies CASSDSYEQFF.

The gene calls are TRBV20-1 and TRBJ2-7; 10 bases align to TRBD1. The CDR3 is 14 amino acids. CDR1 and CDR2 from the germline V gene are DFQATT and SNEGSKA (reference sequence). The CDR3 DNA sequence: TGCGGCGCTCGGCACCGGGACAGGGGTTACGAGCAGTACTTC. Amino acids: CGARHRDRGYEQYF.

This chain links TRBV11-3 with TRBJ2-3, with D possibly matching TRBD2 (6 bases). Per germline, CDR1 SGHNT and CDR2 YENEEA. This CDR3 is 17 amino acids long. The V end lost 1 base, the J end lost 0 bases, and 14 bases lay between the germline ends. CDR3 DNA sequence: TGTGCCAGCAGCTTAGGCGGGGCGGCGGATAGCACAGATACGCAGTATTTT. Amino acid sequence: CASSLGGAADSTDTQYF.

The sample holds many counts of this clonotype. The chain uses TRBV12-3 or TRBV12-4 and TRBJ1-1; a possible D gene is TRBD1 (5 bases). V was shortened by 6 bases and J by 1 base, with 9 bases between the two germline ends. The CDR3 is 13 residues long. This chain's CDR3 is CASRGTRNTEAFF. CDR3 DNA sequence: TGTGCCAGCAGGGGGACTCGGAACACTGAAGCTTTCTTT.

This clonotype was observed many times. This chain connects TRBV15 to TRBJ2-1, with a possible D match to TRBD1 (6 bases). V gave up 0 bases and J gave up 7 bases, with 10 bases separating them. The length of the CDR3 is 14 residues. The germline gives CDR1 LNHNV, CDR2 YYDKDF (reference sequence). For the CDR3, the DNA is TGTGCCACCAGCAGAGACTCACAGGGAAATGAGCAGTTCTTC. This translates into CATSRDSQGNEQFF.

To note about this clonotype: It is likely a read error, because the conserved phenylalanine at the end of the CDR3 is missing. The chain has TRBV4-2 and TRBJ2-7; the D is unclear. V lost 2 bases and J lost 2, with 10 bases in between. Germline CDR1 reads LGHNA; CDR2 reads YNFKEQ. The CDR3 loop spans 14 amino acids. The CDR3 DNA follows: TGTGCCAGCAGCCAAAGCCCTATGGCCTACGAGCAGTACATC. This codes for CASSQSPMAYEQYI.

The CDR3 DNA follows: TGTGCCAGCAGTTTATACGGGGGTGGCACTGAAGCTTTCTTT. The encoded protein is CASSLYGGGTEAFF. This rearrangement joins TRBV27 to TRBJ1-1; tentatively, D is TRBD1 (5 bases). CDR3 length: 14 residues. From germline, CDR1 is MNHEY and CDR2 SMNVEV (reference sequence). Between the trimmed V and J ends, which lost 1 base and 4 bases, there was a span of 10 bases.

The chain is built from TRBV4-1 and TRBJ2-4, with D perhaps matching TRBD1 or TRBD2 (5 bases each). Per germline, CDR1 MGHRA and CDR2 YSYEKL. CDR3 size: 16 residues. Trimming took off 0 bases at V and 0 bases at J, with 9 bases between the two ends. Here the CDR3 reads CASSQEGELAKNIQYF. As DNA, the CDR3 is TGCGCCAGCAGCCAAGAGGGGGAGCTAGCCAAAAACATTCAGTACTTC.

The chain has TRBV20-1 and TRBJ1-2; no reliable D call. The CDR3 covers 13 residues. Germline lookup yields CDR1 DFQATT and CDR2 SNEGSKA (reference sequence). Trimming pared 0 bases from V and 3 bases from J, leaving 8 bases between. For the CDR3, the DNA is TGCAGTGCTAGAGATGGGAGGGACTATGGCTACACCTTC. Amino acids: CSARDGRDYGYTF.

The chain couples TRBV28 to TRBJ2-7; 10 bases agree with TRBD2. Trimming cost V 6 bases and J 0 bases; bases outside gene matches: 8. The V gene's germline CDR1 is MDHEN and CDR2 SYDVKM. CDR3 length equals 16 residues. The chain's CDR3 is CASSSLAGVDSYEQYF. The DNA of the CDR3 is TGTGCCAGCAGCTCTCTAGCGGGAGTAGACTCCTACGAGCAGTACTTC.

The V and J genes are TRBV28 and TRBJ2-7; tentative D call: TRBD1 (6 bases). CDR3 size: 13 residues. The V end was cut by 4 bases, the J end by 7 bases, with 14 bases between. CDR1 and CDR2 (germline): MDHEN, SYDVKM. The CDR3 nucleotides read TGTGCCAGCAGTTCCCTGACAGGAGGAGAGCAGTACTTC. Translated, it gives CASSSLTGGEQYF. The variable domain in full, completed from reference TRBV28 and TRBJ2-7, reads DVKVTQSSRYLVKRTGEKVFLECVQDMDHENMFWYRQDPGLGLRLIYFSYDVKMKEKGDIPEGYSVSREKKERFSLILESASTNQTSMYLCASSSLTGGEQYFGPGTRLTVT.

The sample holds one count of this clonotype. This chain joins TRBV3-1 and TRBJ2-3, with D possibly being TRBD2 (5 bases). Germline V gene data show CDR1 as LGHDT and CDR2 as YNNKEL (reference sequence). CDR3 length: 16 amino acids. Trimming removed 4 bases at V and 3 bases at J, with 17 bases between. For the CDR3, the DNA is TGTGCCAGCAGCCCAGGCCTAGCTTCACTTACAGATACGCAGTATTTT. Its protein product is CASSPGLASLTDTQYF.

With respect to this clonotype: The junction does not match germline at one end; this may be a read error. This chain connects TRBV27 to TRBJ2-1; the D gene is possibly TRBD2 (6 bases). Germline V gene lookup returns CDR1 MNHEY and CDR2 SMNVEV (reference sequence). The CDR3 is made up of 14 amino acids. CDR3 sequence reads: CASRLLGGYNEQFF. In DNA, the CDR3 is TGTGCCAGCAGATTATTGGGGGGCTACAATGAGCAGTTCTTC.

This clonotype was recorded many times. This rearrangement joins TRBV6-6 to TRBJ2-2, with unresolved D. Trimming removed 5 bases from V and 5 bases from J, with 3 bases in between. This CDR3 is built from 11 residues. Germline lookup yields CDR1 MNHNY and CDR2 SVGAGI (reference sequence). The CDR3 DNA follows: TGTGCCAGCAGTCGGACCGGGGAGCTGTTTTTT. Its translation: CASSRTGELFF.

Points on this clonotype: A read error may be the cause here, since a much bigger clone is one base away. V and J are TRBV29-1 and TRBJ2-1, with TRBD2 identical over 9 bases. This CDR3 region has 13 residues. Looked up from germline, CDR1 is SQVTM and CDR2 is ANQGSEA. Unmatched junction bases numbered 10, after V lost 6 bases and J lost 10 bases. The CDR3 here is CSVPRLAEKEQFF. The CDR3 bases are TGCAGCGTACCTCGACTAGCGGAGAAAGAGCAGTTCTTC.

Only a few counts were recorded for this clonotype. This sequence joins TRBV19 and TRBJ1-2; D not certain. V lost 7 bases and J lost 4, with 19 bases in between. Germline-derived CDR1 and CDR2 are LNHDA and SQIVND (reference sequence). The CDR3 contains 15 residues. The CDR3 region is CASNPISTPIYGYTF. As DNA, the CDR3 is TGTGCCAGTAACCCAATTTCGACACCAATCTATGGCTACACCTTC. Full variable domain (outside the CDR3, taken from reference TRBV19 and TRBJ1-2): DGGITQSPKYLFRKEGQNVTLSCEQNLNHDAMYWYRQDPGQGLRLIYYSQIVNDFQKGDIAEGYSVSREKKESFPLTVTSAQKNPTAFYLCASNPISTPIYGYTFGSGTRLTVV.

A word on this clonotype: The junction does not match germline at one end; this may be a read error. V and J are TRBV6-6 and TRBJ2-2; D not resolved. This CDR3 is built from 15 residues. Germline V lookup: CDR1 MNHNY, CDR2 SVGAGI (reference sequence). CDR3 residues: CGSSYTRSNAGELFF. CDR3 sequence (DNA): TGTGGCAGCAGTTATACCAGATCGAACGCCGGGGAGCTGTTTTTT.

This clonotype was seen a few times. The chain combines TRBV11-2 with TRBJ2-7; a possible D gene is TRBD2 (6 bases). Trimming cost V 6 bases and J 4 bases, with 16 bases left between them. This CDR3 spans 14 amino acids. CDR1 is SGHAT and CDR2 is FQNNGV in the germline V gene. The CDR3 loop reads CASSPGLRPYEQYF. The CDR3 DNA is TGTGCCAGCAGTCCGGGACTGAGACCTTACGAGCAGTACTTC.

The rearrangement links TRBV7-8 to TRBJ1-5; 9 bases fit TRBD1. V was clipped by 5 bases and J by 6 bases; unmatched bases: 5. CDR1 is SGHVS, CDR2 FQNEAQ, per germline. This CDR3 is 14 amino acids long. CDR3: CASSATGGGQPQHF. The CDR3 bases are TGTGCCAGCAGCGCAACAGGGGGCGGTCAGCCCCAGCATTTT.

Comment on this clonotype: A read error may explain this, as a much larger clone is one base away. This chain connects TRBV6-5 to TRBJ2-7; 7 nucleotides align to TRBD1. This CDR3 spans 12 amino acids. Germline V CDR1 and CDR2: MNHEY, SVGAGI. The CDR3 nucleotides are TGTGCCAGCGGTTACAGGGGCTACGAGCAGTACTTC. It encodes CASGYRGYEQYF.

The V call is TRBV4-3, the J call TRBJ2-7, with 11 bases that match TRBD2. Unmatched junction bases numbered 6, after V lost 5 bases and J lost 0 bases. Germline V gene data show CDR1 as LGHNA and CDR2 as YSLEER. This CDR3 has 16 residues. The CDR3 DNA sequence: TGCGCCAGCAGCAAGGGGACTAGCGGTCTCTCCTACGAGCAGTACTTC. This gives the protein CASSKGTSGLSYEQYF.

Turning to this clonotype: With a much larger clone just one base away, this may be a read error. The chain employs TRBV20-1 and TRBJ2-2, with D possibly being TRBD1 or TRBD2 (6 bases each). The CDR3 is 14 residues long. Germline-derived CDR1 and CDR2 are DFQATT and SNEGSKA (reference sequence). CDR3 bases: TGCGGTATCGACAGGTCTGGAGACACCGGGGGGCTGTTTTTT. This translates into CGIDRSGDTGGLFF.

As concerns this clonotype: The germline gene is not matched at one end of the junction; a read error may be the cause. The rearrangement uses TRBV14 and TRBJ2-5; D ambiguous. The germline CDR1 and CDR2 sequences are SGHDN and FVKESK. The CDR3 is made up of 14 amino acids. The CDR3 sequence is CASSHFSVQETQCF. Written as DNA, the CDR3 is TGTGCCAGCAGCCATTTCTCAGTTCAAGAGACCCAGTGCTTC.